The 25 T cell receptor beta chains given below trace back to one sample, sequenced in a study of graft-versus-host responses after intestinal transplantation. Profiling relied on immunoSEQ multiplex PCR, and the TCRdb table lists in-frame clones only, not all of them. The table lists approximately 33,000 clones, roughly four fifths of them singletons. No antigens are known for them. The sample was unstimulated CD8+ T cells sorted from spleen or lymph node cells, taken before intestinal transplant. The receptor source for this set is a human donor who received an intestinal transplant.

This clone appeared a few times. This sequence joins TRBV6-1 and TRBJ2-7; 9 nucleotides agree with TRBD1. CDR3 length: 15 residues. The ends lost 0 bases at V and 6 bases at J; junction bases unmatched: 6. Germline CDR1 reads MNHNS; CDR2 reads SASEGT. In DNA form, the CDR3 reads TGTGCCAGCAGTGAAGCGGGGACAGGGTCTAGCGAGCAGTACTTC. Its protein product is CASSEAGTGSSEQYF.

There are a few counts of this clone. This chain connects TRBV5-5 to TRBJ1-4, with TRBD1 matching over 9 bases. The V gene end was trimmed by 4 bases and the J gene end by 6 bases; junction bases not matched to a gene: 19. The CDR3 sequence is 19 residues long. Germline-derived CDR1 and CDR2 are SGHKS and YYEKEE (reference sequence). DNA of the CDR3: TGTGCCAGCAGCCACAACGACAGGGGGATCGGTGTTGAAGATGAAAAACTGTTTTTT. Its protein is CASSHNDRGIGVEDEKLFF.

The rearrangement links TRBV1 to TRBJ2-5; TRBD2, the table's D call, lacks a check against the DNA. TRBV1 counts as a pseudogene. The CDR3 covers 18 residues. CDR3 region: CTSSHRPAPSGGQETQYF. CDR3 nucleotides: TGCACCAGCAGCCATCGCCCCGCCCCTAGCGGGGGTCAAGAGACCCAGTACTTC.

The gene calls are TRBV5-1 and TRBJ1-1; maybe TRBD1 (5 bases). The V end was cut by 4 bases, the J end by 1 base, with 11 bases between. CDR1 is SGHRS and CDR2 is YFSETQ in the germline V gene. The CDR3 spans 14 residues. The CDR3 nucleotides read TGCGCCAGCAGCCCCCCGGGGGGGAACACTGAAGCTTTCTTT. This encodes CASSPPGGNTEAFF.

The chain carries TRBV19 and TRBJ2-1, with D maybe TRBD2 (7 bases). This CDR3 region has 15 residues. Trimming removed 5 bases at V and 8 bases at J, with 19 bases between. The germline CDR1 and CDR2 sequences are LNHDA and SQIVND (reference sequence). The CDR3: CASSPRGGGPHEQFF. CDR3 nucleotides: TGTGCCAGTAGTCCCAGAGGGGGGGGGCCCCATGAGCAGTTCTTC.

This clone was counted once. The chain uses TRBV11-1 and TRBJ1-6; D is undetermined. The CDR3 length is 15 residues. V gave up 1 base and J gave up 10 bases, with 14 bases separating them. The germline V gene encodes CDR1 SGHAT and CDR2 FQDESV (reference sequence). CDR3 bases: TGTGCCAGCAGCTTAGATCCCGGGAAAGGGTCACCCCTCCACTTT. Protein: CASSLDPGKGSPLHF.

This chain links TRBV7-3 with TRBJ2-7; D gene unclear. V lost 1 base and J 7 bases, leaving 17 bases between the germline ends. The CDR3 length is 15 residues. CDR1 is SGHTA and CDR2 is FQGTGA in the germline V gene. The CDR3 loop is CASSLSPSQWREQYF. The CDR3 DNA reads TGTGCCAGCAGCTTAAGCCCCTCCCAATGGCGGGAGCAGTACTTC.

This clone was found once. This sequence joins TRBV4-1 and TRBJ2-1; 7 nucleotides line up with TRBD1. CDR3 size: 22 residues. CDR1 is MGHRA and CDR2 is YSYEKL in the germline V gene. With V trimmed by 1 base and J by 0 bases, 21 bases remained unmatched. This chain's CDR3 is CASSQVKGVSSGQESSYNEQFF. The CDR3 nucleotides read TGCGCCAGCAGCCAAGTAAAGGGAGTGAGTTCTGGACAGGAGAGCTCCTACAATGAGCAGTTCTTC.

V and J are TRBV5-1 and TRBJ2-5; D tentatively reads TRBD1 or TRBD2 (7 bases each). The better agreement between TRBJ2-7 and the DNA end casts doubt on the J call. From germline, CDR1 is SGHRS and CDR2 YFSETQ. The CDR3 loop spans 14 amino acids. For the CDR3, the DNA is TGCGCCAGCAGCCTGGGAGGGGGCCCCTACGAGCAGTACTTC. Protein: CASSLGGGPYEQYF.

The rearrangement links TRBV9 to TRBJ2-5, with a weak D call TRBD2 (7 bases). The germline gives CDR1 SGDLS, CDR2 YYNGEE. V was clipped by 4 bases and J by 5 bases, with 18 bases between them. This CDR3 contains 15 residues. CDR3 sequence (DNA): TGTGCCAGCAGCCCCGGGGGGCGTATGAGGGAGACCCAGTACTTC. Translating gives CASSPGGRMRETQYF.

This chain links TRBV2 with TRBJ1-2; 10 bases align to TRBD1. The germline CDR1 and CDR2 sequences are SNHLY and FYNNEI. J gave up 6 bases and V 6 bases, and 7 bases lay outside the gene matches. CDR3 length: 14 residues. The CDR3 bases are TGTGCCAGCAGGGCCCTCGACAGGGGGCATGGCTACACCTTC. The encoded protein is CASRALDRGHGYTF.

The genes are TRBV4-1 and TRBJ1-1; 7 bases fit TRBD1. Looked up from germline, CDR1 is MGHRA and CDR2 is YSYEKL. CDR3 length equals 17 residues. The J segment lost 7 bases and the V segment lost 0 bases, leaving 14 bases of the junction unmatched. The CDR3 nucleotides read TGCGCCAGCAGCCAAGAGGGTTTGGTAGGGGGCGGACGTGAAGCTTTCTTT. It encodes CASSQEGLVGGGREAFF.

This sequence joins TRBV6-4 and TRBJ2-1; 7 positions agree with TRBD2. V dropped 4 bases and J dropped 6; count of bases not matched to a gene: 9. Germline V gene lookup returns CDR1 MRHNA and CDR2 SNTAGT. The CDR3 consists of 15 residues. This CDR3 is CASSVPGGGPNEQFF. The CDR3 DNA sequence: TGTGCCAGCAGTGTTCCGGGCGGGGGTCCCAATGAGCAGTTCTTC.

The chain recombines TRBV25-1 with TRBJ1-4, with 9 bases that match TRBD1. V shed 6 bases and J 8 bases; nucleotides not matched to a gene: 10. Germline V lookup: CDR1 MGHDK, CDR2 SYGVNS. This CDR3 contains 15 residues. The CDR3 reads CASSVGTGPGEKLFF. CDR3 sequence (DNA): TGTGCCAGCAGCGTAGGGACAGGGCCAGGGGAAAAACTGTTTTTT.

This chain uses TRBV7-8 with TRBJ1-3, with D perhaps matching TRBD1 (5 bases). Per germline, CDR1 SGHVS and CDR2 FQNEAQ. V shed 0 bases and J shed 0 bases, with 9 bases lying between them. There are 16 residues in the CDR3. CDR3 sequence: CASSLARTFSGNTIYF. CDR3 DNA sequence: TGTGCCAGCAGCTTAGCGAGGACATTCTCTGGAAACACCATATATTTT. The full variable domain, rest sourced from reference TRBV7-8 and TRBJ1-3, is GAGVSQSPRYKVAKRGQDVALRCDPISGHVSLFWYQQALGQGPEFLTYFQNEAQLDKSGLPSDRFFAERPEGSVSTLKIQRTQQEDSAVYLCASSLARTFSGNTIYFGEGSWLTVV.

The chain uses TRBV27 and TRBJ2-5; perhaps TRBD2 as D (6 bases). The V end lost 0 bases, the J end lost 0 bases, and 11 bases lay between the germline ends. The CDR3 consists of 16 residues. Per germline, CDR1 MNHEY and CDR2 SMNVEV (reference sequence). The CDR3 DNA reads TGTGCCAGCAGTTTATCGGGCGGGGAGTACCAAGAGACCCAGTACTTC. Encoded protein: CASSLSGGEYQETQYF.

The chain combines TRBV10-2 with TRBJ2-3; 10 nucleotides agree with TRBD2. Per germline, CDR1 WSHSY and CDR2 SAAADI. The ends lost 8 bases at V and 1 base at J; junction bases unmatched: 3. This CDR3 contains 14 residues. The CDR3 here is CASGTSGGTDTQYF. CDR3 in DNA: TGCGCCAGCGGAACTAGCGGGGGCACAGATACGCAGTATTTT.

The chain combines TRBV2 with TRBJ2-1, with TRBD2 matching over 12 bases. CDR1 is SNHLY and CDR2 is FYNNEI in the germline V gene. V dropped 5 bases and J dropped 7; count of bases not matched to a gene: 9. This CDR3 is built from 16 residues. The CDR3 region has the DNA TGTGCCAGCAGTCGCTGGACTAGCGGGATGGGTAATGAGCAGTTCTTC. Amino acids: CASSRWTSGMGNEQFF. Variable domain in full (rest from reference TRBV2 and TRBJ2-1): EPEVTQTPSHQVTQMGQEVILRCVPISNHLYFYWYRQILGQKVEFLVSFYNNEISEKSEIFDDQFSVERPDGSNFTLKIRSTKLEDSAMYFCASSRWTSGMGNEQFFGPGTRLTVL.

The CDR3 DNA reads as TGTGCCAGCAGCCGACAAACCTTCGGGACAGGGGGACGAGAGACCCAGTACTTC. This encodes CASSRQTFGTGGRETQYF. V gene TRBV7-4 combines with J gene TRBJ2-5; TRBD1 aligns across 11 bases. The CDR3 loop spans 18 amino acids. J was trimmed by 4 bases and V by 5 bases; bases with no gene match: 15. Germline V gene lookup returns CDR1 SGHVT and CDR2 SQSDAQ.

DNA for the CDR3: TGTGCCAGCAGCCAAGCAGGGTCCAATCAGCCCCAGCATTTT. It specifies CASSQAGSNQPQHF. The genes are TRBV4-2 and TRBJ1-5; possibly TRBD1 for D (5 bases). This CDR3 region has 14 residues. CDR1 and CDR2 from the germline V gene are LGHNA and YNFKEQ. V lost 1 base and J 3 bases, leaving 7 bases between the germline ends.

This rearrangement joins TRBV5-1 to TRBJ2-1, with no clear D. V was clipped by 0 bases and J by 0 bases, with 7 bases between them. The CDR3 loop spans 15 amino acids. CDR1 and CDR2 (germline): SGHRS, YFSETQ. CDR3 sequence (DNA): TGCGCCAGCAGCTTGGCCACTGACTCCTACAATGAGCAGTTCTTC. Its translation is CASSLATDSYNEQFF.

This clone was seen just once. This chain links TRBV15 with TRBJ2-3; no clear D gene. V was cut by 5 bases and J by 2 bases, with 8 bases left in between. This CDR3 is 13 amino acids long. Per the germline V gene, CDR1 is LNHNV and CDR2 is YYDKDF (reference sequence). CDR3 loop: CATSDSYTDTQYF. Here the CDR3 DNA reads TGTGCCACCAGCGATAGCTACACAGATACGCAGTATTTT.

The chain couples TRBV5-4 to TRBJ2-3; no reliable D call. Trimming shortened V by 2 bases and J by 2 bases, and 12 bases separated the two germline ends. In germline, CDR1 is SGHNT, CDR2 YYREEE (reference sequence). This CDR3 is built from 15 residues. CDR3 in DNA: TGTGCCAGCAGCTTCCCCGAGGAGTCCACAGATACGCAGTATTTT. This translates into CASSFPEESTDTQYF.

This clone appeared once. The chain has TRBV28 and TRBJ2-2; 8 bases fit TRBD1. Germline V gene lookup returns CDR1 MDHEN and CDR2 SYDVKM. With V trimmed by 6 bases and J by 1 base, 4 bases remained unmatched. The CDR3 consists of 15 residues. CDR3 bases: TGTGCCAGCAGCTTGACAGGGGAGAACACCGGGGAGCTGTTTTTT. It yields the protein CASSLTGENTGELFF.

This chain uses TRBV12-5 with TRBJ2-1; D remains ambiguous. Trimming removed 4 bases from V and 2 bases from J, with 6 bases in between. CDR3 length: 13 residues. Germline V gene lookup returns CDR1 LGHNT and CDR2 FRNRAP. The CDR3 is CASGSGTYNEQFF. CDR3 nucleotide sequence: TGTGCTAGTGGTTCAGGTACCTACAATGAGCAGTTCTTC.